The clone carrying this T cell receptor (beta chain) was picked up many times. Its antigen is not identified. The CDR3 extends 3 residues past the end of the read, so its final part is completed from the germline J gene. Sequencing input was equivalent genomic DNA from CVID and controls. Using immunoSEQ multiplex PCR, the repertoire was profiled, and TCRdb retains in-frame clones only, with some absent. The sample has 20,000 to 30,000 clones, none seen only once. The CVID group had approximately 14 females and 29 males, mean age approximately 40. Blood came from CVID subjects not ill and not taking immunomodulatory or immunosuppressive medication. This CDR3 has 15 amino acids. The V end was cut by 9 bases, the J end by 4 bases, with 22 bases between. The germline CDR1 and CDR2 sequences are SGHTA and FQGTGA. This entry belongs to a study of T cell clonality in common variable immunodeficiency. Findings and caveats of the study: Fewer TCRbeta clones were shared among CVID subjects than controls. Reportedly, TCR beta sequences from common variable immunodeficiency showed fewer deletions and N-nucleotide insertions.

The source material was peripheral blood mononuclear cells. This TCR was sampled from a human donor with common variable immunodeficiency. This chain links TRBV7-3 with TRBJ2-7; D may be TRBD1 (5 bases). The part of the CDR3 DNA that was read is TGTGCCAGTACATTTGGGTGGGGCCGAGATTACGAG. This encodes CASTFGWGRDYE. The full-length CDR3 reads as CASTFGWGRDYEQYF.